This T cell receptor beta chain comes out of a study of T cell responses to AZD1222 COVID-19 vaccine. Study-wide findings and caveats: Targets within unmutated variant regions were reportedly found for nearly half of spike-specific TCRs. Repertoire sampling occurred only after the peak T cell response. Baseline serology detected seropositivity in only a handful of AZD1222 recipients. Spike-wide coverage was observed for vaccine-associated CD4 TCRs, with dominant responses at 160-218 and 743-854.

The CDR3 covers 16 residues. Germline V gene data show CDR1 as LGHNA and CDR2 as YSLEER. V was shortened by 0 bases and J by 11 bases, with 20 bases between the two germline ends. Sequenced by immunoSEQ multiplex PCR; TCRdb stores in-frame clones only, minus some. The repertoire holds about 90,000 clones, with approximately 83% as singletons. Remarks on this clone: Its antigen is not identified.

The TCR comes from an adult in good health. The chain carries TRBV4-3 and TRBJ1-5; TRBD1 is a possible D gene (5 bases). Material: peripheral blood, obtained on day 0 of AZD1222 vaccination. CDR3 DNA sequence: TGCGCCAGCAGCCAAGATTTTTCCAGGGTAATCAGGACCCAGCATTTT. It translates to CASSQDFSRVIRTQHF.